The sequence of this TCR beta chain was determined in a study of CD8+ T cells in alopecia areata. As for this clone: Its antigen is undetermined. Gene names are mouse gene names. The read ends 4 residues early relative to the CDR3; the germline J gene fills the gap.

Overall study findings and caveats: Whereas mice showed it more clearly, TCR sharing across patients was murkier, possibly because of HLA. Normal scalp had lower clonality than lesional scalp, with alopecia totalis/universalis lesions showing this most strongly.

The pooled cutaneous lymph node cells were sorted using several markers (CD4, CD8alpha, NKG2D, NKG2ACE and others). Once RNA had been extracted, it was reverse transcribed into cDNA to act as the sequencing template. Method: immunoSEQ multiplex PCR; TCRdb's copy keeps in-frame clones and lacks some. The repertoire consists of around 290,000 clones, none detected only once. The CDR3 is 16 amino acids. V dropped 2 bases and J dropped 3; count of bases not matched to a gene: 3. The germline gives CDR1 SGHDT, CDR2 FRDEAV. Material: CD4+ T cells sorted from a lymph node. The chain is built from TRBV14 and TRBJ2-3; 13 nucleotides align to TRBD2. This clonotype was obtained from a C3H/HeJ mouse with alopecia areata. Mouse MHC haplotype: H2-k. The sequenced CDR3 bases are TGTGCCAGCAGTTTTAGGGACTGGGGGGGGGCAGAA. Its translation is CASSFRDWGGAE. The full CDR3 protein reads CASSFRDWGGAETLYF.